These 5 T cell receptor beta chains originate from one sample sequenced in a study of read filtering for tumor transcriptome and immune sequencing. The library was built from roughly 400 ng RNA with molecular barcoded adaptors for alpha/delta and beta/gamma chains. TCRdb processed the reads anew with MiXCR; each CDR3 protein has one entry. The profile shows around 130,000 distinct CDR3 sequences, about 12% of them singletons. Specimen: a population of CD138-negative cells sorted from bone marrow. The receptor set was obtained from a donor at least 40 years old with multiple myeloma.

This clonotype was picked up many times. The chain joins TRBV14 to TRBJ2-1; 9 bases are shared with TRBD2. The trim removed 0 bases at V and 7 bases at J, leaving 7 bases unmatched. CDR1 is SGHDN, CDR2 FVKESK, per germline. The CDR3 extends over 16 amino acids. The CDR3 region is CASSQDSGRGLNEQFF. The CDR3 DNA sequence: TGTGCCAGCAGCCAAGATAGCGGGAGAGGGTTGAATGAGCAGTTCTTC.

The sample holds many counts of this clonotype. V is TRBV11-3 and J is TRBJ2-3; 12 nucleotides line up with TRBD1. Germline CDR1 and CDR2: SGHNT and YENEEA. CDR3 length: 15 residues. Unmatched junction bases numbered 4, after V lost 5 bases and J lost 4 bases. The CDR3 bases are TGTGCCAGCAGCCTGGGACAGGGGGCGTCAGATACGCAGTATTTT. Translation: CASSLGQGASDTQYF.

This clonotype came up many times. The genes are TRBV7-9 and TRBJ2-5; D unresolved. Deletions cut 6 bases from V and 3 bases from J, with 11 bases between. CDR3 length equals 13 residues. Germline CDR1 and CDR2: SEHNR and FQNEAQ (reference sequence). CDR3 in DNA: TGTGCCAGCAGGGTAGGGCAGGAAGAGACCCAGTACTTC. Translating it yields CASRVGQEETQYF.

This clonotype was seen ten or more times. V gene TRBV12-3 or TRBV12-4 combines with J gene TRBJ2-3, with TRBD2 as a possible D gene (5 bases). The V gene lost 7 bases and the J gene lost 8 bases, with 19 bases spanning the gap. This CDR3 is 14 amino acids long. CDR3 bases: TGTGCCAGCATTCGGGCCACCGGGATTGGTACGCAGTATTTT. It translates to CASIRATGIGTQYF.

This clonotype was seen once. A far larger clone lies a single base away; this is likely a read error. The gene calls are TRBV6-5 and TRBJ2-1; 7 nucleotides align to TRBD2. This CDR3 has 14 amino acids. CDR1 and CDR2 from the germline V gene are MNHEY and SVGAGI. CDR3 in amino acids: CASSYETSYNEQSF. In DNA form, the CDR3 reads TGTGCCAGCAGTTACGAGACTAGCTACAATGAGCAGTCCTTC.